The clone carrying this TCR beta chain appeared a few times. Its antigen is unidentified. Unique molecular identifiers were attached to individual cDNA molecules. TCRdb re-analysed the 5' RACE reads in MiXCR, keeping a single row per CDR3 protein. The sample holds about 39,000 distinct CDR3 sequences, around 5.1% seen once. The germline V gene has CDR1 GTSNPN and CDR2 SVGIG (reference sequence). J gave up 5 bases and V 2 bases, and 6 bases lay outside the gene matches. CDR3 size: 14 residues. This specimen comes from a study of early T cells in non-severe SARS-CoV-2 infection. Whole-study findings and limits: Lookups in VDJdb leaned toward anti-spike CD8 responses and missed private and CD4 specificities.

The V and J genes are TRBV30 and TRBJ2-7, with TRBD1 identical over 10 bases. This TCR was recovered from an adult who was a healthcare worker with PCR-confirmed SARS-CoV-2 infection or an uninfected control (not recorded which). The starting material was whole blood, obtained at baseline. The DNA for the CDR3 is TGTGCCTGGAGTCGGGGGACAGGGGTCCACGAGCAGTACTTC. Its protein product is CAWSRGTGVHEQYF.